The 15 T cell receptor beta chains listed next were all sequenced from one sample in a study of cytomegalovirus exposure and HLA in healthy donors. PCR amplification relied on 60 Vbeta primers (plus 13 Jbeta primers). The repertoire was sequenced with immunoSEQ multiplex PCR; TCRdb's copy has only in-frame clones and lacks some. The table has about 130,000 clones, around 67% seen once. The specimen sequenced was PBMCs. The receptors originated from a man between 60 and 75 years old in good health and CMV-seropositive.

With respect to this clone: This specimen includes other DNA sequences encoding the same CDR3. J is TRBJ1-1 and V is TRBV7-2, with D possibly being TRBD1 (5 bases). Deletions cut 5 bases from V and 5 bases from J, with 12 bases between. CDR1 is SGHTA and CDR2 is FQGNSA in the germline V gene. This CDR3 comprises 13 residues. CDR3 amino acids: CASSLERGTEAFF. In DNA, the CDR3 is TGTGCCAGCAGCCTCGAACGGGGGACTGAAGCTTTCTTT.

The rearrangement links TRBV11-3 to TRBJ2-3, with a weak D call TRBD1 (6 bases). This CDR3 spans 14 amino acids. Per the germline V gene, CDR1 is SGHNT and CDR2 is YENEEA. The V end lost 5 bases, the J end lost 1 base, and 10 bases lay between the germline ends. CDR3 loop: CASSKEGGTDTQYF. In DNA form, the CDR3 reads TGTGCCAGCAGCAAAGAGGGGGGCACAGATACGCAGTATTTT.

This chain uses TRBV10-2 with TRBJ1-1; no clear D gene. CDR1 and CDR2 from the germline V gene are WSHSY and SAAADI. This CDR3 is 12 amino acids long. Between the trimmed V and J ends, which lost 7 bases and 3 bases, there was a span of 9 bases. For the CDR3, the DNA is TGCGCCAGCACGGTCGGAGACACTGAAGCTTTCTTT. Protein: CASTVGDTEAFF.

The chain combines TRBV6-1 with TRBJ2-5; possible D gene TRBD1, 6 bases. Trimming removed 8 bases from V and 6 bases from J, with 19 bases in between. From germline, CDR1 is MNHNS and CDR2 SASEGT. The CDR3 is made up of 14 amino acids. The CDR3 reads CASHPGQSGKTQYF. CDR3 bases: TGTGCCAGCCATCCGGGACAATCTGGGAAGACCCAGTACTTC.

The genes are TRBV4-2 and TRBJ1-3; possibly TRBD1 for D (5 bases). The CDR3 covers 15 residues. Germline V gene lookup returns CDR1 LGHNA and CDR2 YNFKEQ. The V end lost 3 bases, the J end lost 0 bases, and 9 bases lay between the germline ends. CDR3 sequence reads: CASSQRDHSGNTIYF. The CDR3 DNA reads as TGTGCCAGCAGCCAGCGGGACCACTCTGGAAACACCATATATTTT.

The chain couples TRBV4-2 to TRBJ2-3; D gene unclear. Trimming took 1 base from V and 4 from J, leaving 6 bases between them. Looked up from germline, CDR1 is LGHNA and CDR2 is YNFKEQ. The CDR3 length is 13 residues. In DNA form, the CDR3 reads TGTGCCAGCAGCCAAGCCCCATCAGATACGCAGTATTTT. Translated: CASSQAPSDTQYF.

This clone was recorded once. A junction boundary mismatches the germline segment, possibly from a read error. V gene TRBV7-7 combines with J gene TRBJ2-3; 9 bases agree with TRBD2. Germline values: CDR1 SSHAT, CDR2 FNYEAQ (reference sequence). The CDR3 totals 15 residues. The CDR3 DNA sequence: TGTGCTAGCAGCTTAGGCGGGGGGGCCGGGGATACGCAGTATTTT. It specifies CASSLGGGAGDTQYF.

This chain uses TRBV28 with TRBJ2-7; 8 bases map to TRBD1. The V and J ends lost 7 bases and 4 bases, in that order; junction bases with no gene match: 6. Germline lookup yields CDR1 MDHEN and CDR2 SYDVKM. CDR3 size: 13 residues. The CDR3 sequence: CASNSGGKYEQYF. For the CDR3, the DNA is TGTGCCAGCAATTCAGGGGGCAAGTACGAGCAGTACTTC.

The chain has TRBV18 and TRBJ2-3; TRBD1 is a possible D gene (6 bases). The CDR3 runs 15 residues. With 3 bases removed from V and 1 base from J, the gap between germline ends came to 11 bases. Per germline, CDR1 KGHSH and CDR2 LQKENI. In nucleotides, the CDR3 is TGTGCCAGCTCACCTTGGGGGCATGGCACAGATACGCAGTATTTT. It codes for CASSPWGHGTDTQYF.

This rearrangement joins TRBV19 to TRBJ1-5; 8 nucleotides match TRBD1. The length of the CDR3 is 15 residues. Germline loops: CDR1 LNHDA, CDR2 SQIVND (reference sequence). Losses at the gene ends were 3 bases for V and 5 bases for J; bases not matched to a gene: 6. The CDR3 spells CASSISDRAHQPQHF. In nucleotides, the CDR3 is TGTGCCAGTAGTATCTCGGACAGGGCCCATCAGCCCCAGCATTTT.

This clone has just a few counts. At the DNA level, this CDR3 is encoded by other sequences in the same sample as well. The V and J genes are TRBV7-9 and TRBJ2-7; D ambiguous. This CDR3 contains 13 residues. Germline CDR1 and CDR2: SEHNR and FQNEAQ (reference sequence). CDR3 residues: CFFKKKAAYEQYF. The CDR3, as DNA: TGTTTTTTCAAAAAGAAGGCGGCATACGAGCAGTACTTC.

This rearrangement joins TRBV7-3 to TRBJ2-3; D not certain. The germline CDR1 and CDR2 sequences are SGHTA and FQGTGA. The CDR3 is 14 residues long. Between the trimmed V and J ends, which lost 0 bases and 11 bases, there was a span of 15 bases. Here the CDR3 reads CASSLTAEIVQQYF. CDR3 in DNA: TGTGCCAGCAGCTTAACGGCGGAGATTGTTCAGCAGTATTTT.

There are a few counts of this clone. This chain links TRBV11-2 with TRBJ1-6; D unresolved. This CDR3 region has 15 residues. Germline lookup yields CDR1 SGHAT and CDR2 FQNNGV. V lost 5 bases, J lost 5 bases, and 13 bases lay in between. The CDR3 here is CASSGTRVNNSPLHF. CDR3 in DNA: TGTGCCAGCAGCGGTACTCGGGTGAATAATTCACCCCTCCACTTT.

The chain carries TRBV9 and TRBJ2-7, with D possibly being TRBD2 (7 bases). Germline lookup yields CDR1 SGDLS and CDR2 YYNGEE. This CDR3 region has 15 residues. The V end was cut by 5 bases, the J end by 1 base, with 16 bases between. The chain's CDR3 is CASSGGAFSSYEQYF. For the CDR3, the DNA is TGTGCCAGCAGTGGGGGGGCTTTCTCGTCCTACGAGCAGTACTTC. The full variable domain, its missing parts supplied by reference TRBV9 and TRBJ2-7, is DSGVTQTPKHLITATGQRVTLRCSPRSGDLSVYWYQQSLDQGLQFLIQYYNGEERAKGNILERFSAQQFPDLHSELNLSSLELGDSALYFCASSGGAFSSYEQYFGPGTRLTVT.

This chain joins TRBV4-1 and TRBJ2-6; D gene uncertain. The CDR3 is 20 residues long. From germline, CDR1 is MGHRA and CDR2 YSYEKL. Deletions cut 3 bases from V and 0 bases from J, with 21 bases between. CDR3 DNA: TGCGCCAGCAGCCAGGATCCACGGCCCGGTCGGAGCTCTGGGGCCAACGTCCTGACTTTC. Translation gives CASSQDPRPGRSSGANVLTF.